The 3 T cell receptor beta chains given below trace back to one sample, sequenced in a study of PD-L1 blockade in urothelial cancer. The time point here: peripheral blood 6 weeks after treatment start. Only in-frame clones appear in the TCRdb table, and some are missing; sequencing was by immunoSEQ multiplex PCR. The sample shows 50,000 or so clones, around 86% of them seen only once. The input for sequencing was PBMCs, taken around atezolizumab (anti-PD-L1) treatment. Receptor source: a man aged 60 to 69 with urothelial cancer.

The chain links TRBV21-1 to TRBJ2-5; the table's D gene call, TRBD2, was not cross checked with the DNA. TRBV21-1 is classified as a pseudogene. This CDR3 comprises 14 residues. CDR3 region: CASSKEGGRETQYF. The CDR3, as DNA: TGTGCCAGCAGCAAAGAGGGAGGCCGGGAGACCCAGTACTTC.

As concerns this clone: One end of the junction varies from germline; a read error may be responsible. CDR3 loop: CASSLALGYTSDNEQFF. Here the CDR3 DNA reads TGTGCCAGCAGCTTAGCCCTCGGTTATACCTCCGACAATGAGCAGTTCTTC. The chain combines TRBV11-3 with TRBJ2-1; D is ambiguous. Germline loops: CDR1 SGHNT, CDR2 YENEEA. This CDR3 comprises 17 residues.

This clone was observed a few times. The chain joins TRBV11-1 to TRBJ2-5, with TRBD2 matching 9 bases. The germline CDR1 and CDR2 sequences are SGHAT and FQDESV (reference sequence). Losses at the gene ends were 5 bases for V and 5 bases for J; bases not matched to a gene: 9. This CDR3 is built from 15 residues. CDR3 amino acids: CASSLQGLAEETQYF. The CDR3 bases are TGTGCCAGCAGCCTACAGGGACTAGCAGAGGAGACCCAGTACTTC.